Sequencing of this T cell receptor (beta chain) was carried out in a study of CD8+ T cells in alopecia areata (dated by TCRdb to between 2018 and 2020). In terms of the full investigation: The treated patients took part in an open-label pilot trial in which moderate-to-severe alopecia areata was treated with oral tofacitinib at 5 to 10 mg twice daily. Disease severity in treated patients was measured with the SALT score, which quantifies the percentage of affected scalp surface area. TCRbeta CDR3 regions were amplified by immunoSEQ multiplex PCR with 35 Vbeta forward and 13 Jbeta reverse primers. High-throughput TCRbeta sequencing was used to examine T cell clonal expansion in alopecia areata in both the C3H/HeJ mouse model and human patients. On the human side, TCRbeta sequencing was run on scalp tissue and on sorted CD4+ and CD8+ peripheral blood T cells from healthy controls and from alopecia areata patients with either patchy or totalis/universalis disease. Clonality in the scalp was compared among normal scalp (n=4), patchy alopecia areata scalp (n=8), and alopecia totalis/universalis scalp (n=8). RNA was obtained with the PAXgene miRNA kit for fixed scalp, the miRNeasy kit for PBMCs, and the RNeasy kit for mouse skin. Patients on tofacitinib were biopsied at baseline and after 4 and 24 weeks of treatment, and several of the patients also had a later scalp biopsy. Tofacitinib was given for 6 to 18 months, followed by 6 months of follow-up off drug to assess delayed response and recurrence. Findings and caveats that apply to the study as a whole: Compared with mice, TCR sequences shared between patients were less clear, possibly partly because of HLA diversity across the patient population. With tofacitinib, both scalp clonality and the number of expanded CD8+ clones among the top 100 scalp clones went down significantly. Compared with normal scalp, lesional scalp, particularly in alopecia totalis/universalis, had higher clonality and more expanded CD8+ clones, which suggests antigenic drive. Scalp TCR repertoire analysis is complicated because resident alphabeta T cells in normal human skin are also sequenced, whereas mouse skin is dominated by gammadelta T cells. Because the treated cohort was small and had just a single nonresponder, larger studies are needed to establish links between baseline CD8+ expansion and response. Many expanded lesional clones were found to persist in scalp and blood during tofacitinib treatment, and relapse after treatment cessation may be partly explained by this persistence.

This clone was found a few times. Its antigen is not yet known. The sample holds no much larger clone one base away, and base qualities are not on file. Library preparation was by the immunoSEQ multiplex PCR assay. RNA was extracted from all samples and reverse transcribed into cDNA as template for TCR sequencing. First-strand cDNA was synthesized with SuperScript III using a 2:1 mix of oligo-dT and random hexamers. A synthetic immune receptor repertoire was used to assess amplification bias, and residual bias was removed computationally. As for how the authors treated the data: Raw reads were preprocessed to remove errors, and CDR3 was defined according to IMGT conventions as the region from the conserved cysteine to phenylalanine. Clonality was calculated as 1 minus Shannon entropy normalized by log2 of the number of productive unique TCRs. Scalp TCRbeta sequences were cross-referenced with sorted blood CD4 and CD8 repertoires so that the CD4 or CD8 identity of scalp clones could be inferred. TCRdb's version of the immuneACCESS table is confined to in-frame rearrangements and falls short of the full clone set. An unresolved V gene accounts for under half of the shortfall where checked; the remainder is of unknown origin. Clone size and the V and J calls come from that table; the DNA yielded D and trimming. Within this sample are 150,000 or so clones, with roughly 65% of them counted one time only. The top ten clones comprise around 0.9% of the sample.

This specimen's time point label, interpreted: more than three weeks on oral tofacitinib. The treatment or condition label of this sample denotes: oral pan-JAK inhibitor, 5-10 mg twice daily. Lesional scalp punch biopsies and peripheral blood were obtained from alopecia areata patients. PBMCs were separated by density centrifugation and stained for CD3, CD4 and CD8, after which CD4+ and CD8+ T cells were sorted on a FACSAria. This specimen consisted of CD4+ T cells sorted from blood, obtained at week 4, from a patient treated with tofacitinib. This receptor was taken from a human donor with alopecia areata.

Here the CDR3 is given as CAWSGSSENIQYF. The nucleotides read TGTGCCTGGAGTGGATCTAGCGAAAACATTCAGTACTTC. The rearranged chain carries TRBV30 and TRBJ2-4; matching of 6 bases hints at TRBD2 as the D gene. Spanning cysteine to phenylalanine, the CDR3 consists of 13 amino acids. Only the CDR3 portion is preserved as DNA: 39 bases, with reading frame beginning at the first base. The junction carries 9 bases between V and J, which are trimmed by 1 base and 5 bases respectively. From the germline V gene (reference sequence), CDR1 is GTSNPN and CDR2 is SVGIG.